The 10 T cell receptor beta chains below were found in one sample sequenced in a study of blood T cell repertoires in COVID-19 (dated by TCRdb to the early 2020s). To prepare the library, the immunoSEQ multiplex PCR assay was applied. This immuneACCESS table, as held by TCRdb, lists in-frame sequences with V and J called but not all clones. Of the missing ones, under half trace to an unresolved V gene in checked studies; the others have no known cause. The sample has fewer than 75,000 clones on record, about 89% of them singletons. 6.5% to 8.5% of the sample goes to the ten largest clones. Sample: peripheral blood. These TCRs come from a man aged 45-60 years with active COVID-19.

CDR3 sequence: CASSTPGEGTDTQYF. CDR3 coding DNA: TGTGCCAGCAGCACTCCGGGGGAGGGAACAGATACGCAGTATTTT. The V call is TRBV5-4, the J call TRBJ2-3; 7 nucleotides line up with TRBD2. Germline CDR1 SGHNT, CDR2 YYREEE (reference sequence). CDR3 length: 15 amino acids. V dropped 4 bases and J dropped 3; count of bases not matched to a gene: 8. The variable domain in full, with the rest retrieved from reference TRBV5-4 and TRBJ2-3, is ETGVTQSPTHLIKTRGQQVTLRCSSQSGHNTVSWYQQALGQGPQFIFQYYREEENGRGNFPPRFSGLQFPNYSSELNVNALELDDSALYLCASSTPGEGTDTQYFGPGTRLTVL.

The J gene is TRBJ2-2, the V gene TRBV12-3 or TRBV12-4, with D uncertain. CDR3 size: 13 residues. V gave up 7 bases and J gave up 5 bases, with 11 bases separating them. The CDR3 sequence is CASTLWATGELFF. CDR3 nucleotides: TGTGCCAGCACCCTTTGGGCTACCGGGGAGCTGTTTTTT.

The rearrangement links TRBV19 to TRBJ2-3; 15 positions agree with TRBD2. CDR3 size: 21 residues. The V gene end was trimmed by 1 base and the J gene end by 4 bases; junction bases not matched to a gene: 15. Per germline, CDR1 LNHDA and CDR2 SQIVND (reference sequence). CDR3: CASSIVVLFGLAGGPADTQYF. The CDR3 DNA reads TGTGCCAGTAGTATAGTCGTTCTTTTCGGACTAGCGGGGGGGCCTGCAGATACGCAGTATTTT.

J is TRBJ2-5 and V is TRBV5-1; 10 bases fit TRBD1. CDR1 and CDR2 from the germline V gene are SGHRS and YFSETQ. There are 15 residues in the CDR3. J was trimmed by 5 bases and V by 0 bases; bases with no gene match: 4. CDR3 sequence reads: CASSLVGTGEETQYF. For the CDR3, the DNA is TGCGCCAGCAGCTTGGTAGGGACAGGGGAGGAGACCCAGTACTTC.

The J gene is TRBJ2-5, the V gene TRBV28, with 8 bases matching TRBD2. The trim removed 1 base at V and 8 bases at J, leaving 6 bases unmatched. The CDR3 loop spans 14 amino acids. Germline CDR1 is MDHEN and CDR2 is SYDVKM. CDR3 residues: CASSLSGTRVTQYF. As DNA, the CDR3 is TGTGCCAGCAGTTTATCCGGGACTAGAGTTACCCAGTACTTC.

The chain joins TRBV24-1 to TRBJ2-1; 8 bases fit TRBD2. The CDR3 totals 16 residues. V lost 2 bases and J lost 2; bases outside the gene matches: 4. Germline V gene sequence: CDR1 KGHDR, CDR2 SFDVKD. The CDR3 loop is CATSDSYSGAYNEQFF. The CDR3 nucleotides are TGTGCCACCAGTGATTCCTATAGCGGGGCCTACAATGAGCAGTTCTTC.

This clone was counted only a few times. The chain joins TRBV27 to TRBJ1-6, with 8 bases identical to TRBD1. The CDR3 is made up of 14 amino acids. V lost 8 bases to trimming and J lost 5 bases; unmatched junction nucleotides: 5. CDR1 MNHEY and CDR2 SMNVEV come from the germline V gene (reference sequence). The CDR3 DNA reads as TGTGCCAGCGGTATGACAGGGGATAATTCACCCCTCCACTTT. Translation: CASGMTGDNSPLHF.

The chain joins TRBV7-2 to TRBJ2-5, with D perhaps matching TRBD1 (6 bases). Trimming pared 4 bases from V and 2 bases from J, leaving 8 bases between. Germline CDR1 and CDR2: SGHTA and FQGNSA. The CDR3 spans 13 residues. CDR3 sequence reads: CASSYRAQETQYF. The CDR3 nucleotides are TGTGCCAGCAGCTACAGGGCGCAAGAGACCCAGTACTTC.

The V and J genes are TRBV6-6 and TRBJ2-7, with D possibly matching TRBD2 (6 bases). CDR3 length: 15 amino acids. Germline values: CDR1 MNHNY, CDR2 SVGAGI (reference sequence). The V end was cut by 0 bases, the J end by 6 bases, with 15 bases between. This CDR3 reads CASSYSGGRWGEQYF. DNA for the CDR3: TGTGCCAGCAGTTACTCAGGAGGGCGGTGGGGCGAGCAGTACTTC.

The chain recombines TRBV6-1 with TRBJ2-7, with 7 nucleotides matching TRBD1. The CDR3 runs 13 residues. V lost 2 bases to trimming and J lost 12 bases; unmatched junction nucleotides: 10. CDR1 is MNHNS, CDR2 SASEGT, per germline. CDR3 region: CASSEMTGLGRYF. The CDR3 coding sequence is TGTGCCAGCAGTGAAATGACAGGGTTGGGAAGGTACTTC.